The sequence of this T cell receptor beta chain was determined in a study of T cells in Graves' hyperthyroidism and ophthalmopathy. Study findings and constraints: Blood also held most thyroid clonotypes expanded beyond 0.001.

This clonotype came up many times. Its antigen is not identified. TCR beta CDR3 sequences were amplified from RNA transcripts. When the TCR CDR3 underwent first-round RT-PCR, the HTBI primer set was used. TCRdb analysed the multiplex PCR reads with MiXCR anew, one entry per CDR3 protein. The repertoire holds roughly 350,000 distinct CDR3 sequences, around 14% seen once, with 20% to 25% in the top ten. From germline, CDR1 is MDHEN and CDR2 SYDVKM. The length of the CDR3 is 14 residues. Trimming pared 6 bases from V and 4 bases from J, leaving 13 bases between. An absence of ophthalmopathy progression within 18 months meant stable Graves' hyperthyroidism. It was 8.5 to 10 ml of fresh peripheral blood that supplied the PBMCs.

Sequenced sample: blood. The V and J genes are TRBV28 and TRBJ1-5; D may be TRBD1 (6 bases). The TCR was taken from a woman in her twenties or thirties with Graves' hyperthyroidism. CDR3 loop: CASRSQGRNQPQHF. The CDR3 region has the DNA TGTGCCAGCAGATCACAGGGAAGAAATCAGCCCCAGCATTTT.